This TCR beta chain was identified in a study of CD8+ T cells in alopecia areata. Whole-study results and caveats: Numerous expanded lesional clones remained in scalp and blood during tofacitinib.

About this clone: The target antigen is unknown.

Treatment of the sample: oral pan-JAK inhibitor, 5-10 mg twice daily. Extraction and reverse transcription of RNA yielded cDNA as the sequencing template. Libraries were prepared by immunoSEQ multiplex PCR; TCRdb keeps only in-frame clonotypes and omits some of them. The sample comprises 40,000 to 45,000 clones, more than 90% of which are singletons, and about 19% rests with the top ten. The sequences come from CD8+ T cells sorted from blood, collected at week 24, from a patient treated with tofacitinib. The TCR sequence derives from a human donor with alopecia areata.

CDR3 sequence (DNA): TGCAGCGTTGCGCTACTTCTGGGGCAAGAGACCCAGTACTTC. Amino acids: CSVALLLGQETQYF. The gene calls are TRBV29-1 and TRBJ2-5; D is ambiguous. This CDR3 region has 14 residues. The germline gives CDR1 SQVTM, CDR2 ANQGSEA. Trimming removed 4 bases at V and 2 bases at J, with 14 bases between.